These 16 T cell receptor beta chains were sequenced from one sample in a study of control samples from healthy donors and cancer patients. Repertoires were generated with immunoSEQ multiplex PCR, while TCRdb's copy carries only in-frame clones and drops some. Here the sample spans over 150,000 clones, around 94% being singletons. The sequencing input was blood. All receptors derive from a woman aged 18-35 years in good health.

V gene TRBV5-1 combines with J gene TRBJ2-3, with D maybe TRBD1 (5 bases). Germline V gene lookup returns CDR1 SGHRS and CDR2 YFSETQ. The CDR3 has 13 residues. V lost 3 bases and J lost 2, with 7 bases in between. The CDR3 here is CASSSRDTDTQYF. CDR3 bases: TGCGCCAGCAGCTCCAGGGACACAGATACGCAGTATTTT.

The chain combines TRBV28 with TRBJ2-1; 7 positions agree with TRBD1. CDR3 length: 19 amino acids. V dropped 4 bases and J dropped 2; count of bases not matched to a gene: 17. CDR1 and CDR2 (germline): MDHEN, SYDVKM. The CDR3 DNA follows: TGTGCCAGCAGTTCTAATCATATTTCCGACAGGGCCACCTACAATGAGCAGTTCTTC. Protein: CASSSNHISDRATYNEQFF.

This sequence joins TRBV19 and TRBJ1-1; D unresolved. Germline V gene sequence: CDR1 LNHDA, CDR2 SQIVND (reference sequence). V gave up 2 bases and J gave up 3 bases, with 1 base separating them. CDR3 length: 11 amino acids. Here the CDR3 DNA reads TGTGCCAGTAGTATATACACTGAAGCTTTCTTT. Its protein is CASSIYTEAFF.

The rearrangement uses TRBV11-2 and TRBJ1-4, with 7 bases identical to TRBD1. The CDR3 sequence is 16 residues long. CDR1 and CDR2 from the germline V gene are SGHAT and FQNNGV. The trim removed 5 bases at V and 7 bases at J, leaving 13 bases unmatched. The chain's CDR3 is CASSPRQGSVIEKLFF. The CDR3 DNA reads TGTGCCAGCAGCCCAAGACAGGGTTCGGTGATTGAAAAACTGTTTTTT.

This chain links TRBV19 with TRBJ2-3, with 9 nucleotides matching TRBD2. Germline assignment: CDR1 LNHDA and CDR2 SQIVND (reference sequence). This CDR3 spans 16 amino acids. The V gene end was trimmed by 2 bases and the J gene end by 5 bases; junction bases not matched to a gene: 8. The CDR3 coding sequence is TGTGCCAGTAGTATACTAGCGGGACCGAAGGGAGATACGCAGTATTTT. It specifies CASSILAGPKGDTQYF.

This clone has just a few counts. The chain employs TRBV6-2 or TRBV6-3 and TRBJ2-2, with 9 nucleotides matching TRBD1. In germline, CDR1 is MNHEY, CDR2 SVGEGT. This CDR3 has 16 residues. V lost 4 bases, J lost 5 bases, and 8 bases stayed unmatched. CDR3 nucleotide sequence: TGTGCCAGCAGTTCCTGGACAGGGGAGGGGACCGGGGAGCTGTTTTTT. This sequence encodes CASSSWTGEGTGELFF.

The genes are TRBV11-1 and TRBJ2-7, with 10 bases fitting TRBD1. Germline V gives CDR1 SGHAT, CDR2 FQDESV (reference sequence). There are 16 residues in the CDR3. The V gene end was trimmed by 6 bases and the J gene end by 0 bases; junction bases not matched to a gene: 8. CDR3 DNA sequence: TGTGCCAGCAGACCTGGAGGACAGGGGGGCTCCTACGAGCAGTACTTC. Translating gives CASRPGGQGGSYEQYF.

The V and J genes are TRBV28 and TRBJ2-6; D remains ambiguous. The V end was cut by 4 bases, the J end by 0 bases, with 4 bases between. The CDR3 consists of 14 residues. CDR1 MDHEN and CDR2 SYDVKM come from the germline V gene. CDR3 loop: CASSYRSGANVLTF. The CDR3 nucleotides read TGTGCCAGCAGTTACCGCTCTGGGGCCAACGTCCTGACTTTC.

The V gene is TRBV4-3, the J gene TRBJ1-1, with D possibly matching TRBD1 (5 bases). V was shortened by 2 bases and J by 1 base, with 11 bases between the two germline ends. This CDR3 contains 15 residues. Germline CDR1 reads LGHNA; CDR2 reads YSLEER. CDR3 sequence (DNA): TGCGCCAGCAGCCAACACGGGGGATGGAACACTGAAGCTTTCTTT. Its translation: CASSQHGGWNTEAFF.

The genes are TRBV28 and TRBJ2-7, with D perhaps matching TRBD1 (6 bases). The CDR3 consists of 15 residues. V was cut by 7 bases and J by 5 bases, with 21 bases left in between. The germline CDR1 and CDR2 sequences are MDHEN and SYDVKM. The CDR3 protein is CASTIGGGPVHEQYF. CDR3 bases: TGTGCCAGCACCATTGGGGGCGGACCAGTCCACGAGCAGTACTTC.

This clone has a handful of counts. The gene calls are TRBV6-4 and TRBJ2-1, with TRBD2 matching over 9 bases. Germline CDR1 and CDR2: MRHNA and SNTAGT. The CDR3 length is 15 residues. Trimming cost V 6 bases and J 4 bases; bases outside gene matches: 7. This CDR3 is CASSSTSGAYNEQFF. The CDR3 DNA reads TGTGCCAGCAGCTCGACTAGCGGAGCTTACAATGAGCAGTTCTTC.

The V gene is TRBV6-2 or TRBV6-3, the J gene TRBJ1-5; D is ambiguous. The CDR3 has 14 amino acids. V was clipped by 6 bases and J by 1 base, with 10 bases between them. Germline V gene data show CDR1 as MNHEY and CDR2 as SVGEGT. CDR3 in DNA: TGTGCCAGCAGCCTTACAAAAAGCAATCAGCCCCAGCATTTT. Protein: CASSLTKSNQPQHF.

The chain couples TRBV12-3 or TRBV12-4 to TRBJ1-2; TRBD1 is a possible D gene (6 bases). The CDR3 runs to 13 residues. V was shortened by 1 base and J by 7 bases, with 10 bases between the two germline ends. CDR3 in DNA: TGTGCCAGCAGTTTAGGGACAGCAATTGGCTACACCTTC. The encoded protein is CASSLGTAIGYTF.

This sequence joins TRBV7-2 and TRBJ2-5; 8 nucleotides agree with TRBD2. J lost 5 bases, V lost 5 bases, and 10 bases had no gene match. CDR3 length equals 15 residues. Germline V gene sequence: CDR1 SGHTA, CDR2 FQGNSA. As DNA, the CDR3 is TGTGCCAGCAGCCCTAGGAGCGGGGGCGGGGAGACCCAGTACTTC. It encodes CASSPRSGGGETQYF. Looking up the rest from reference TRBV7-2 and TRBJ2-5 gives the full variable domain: GAGVSQSPSNKVTEKGKDVELRCDPISGHTALYWYRQSLGQGLEFLIYFQGNSAPDKSGLPSDRFSAERTGGSVSTLTIQRTQQEDSAVYLCASSPRSGGGETQYFGPGTRLLVL.

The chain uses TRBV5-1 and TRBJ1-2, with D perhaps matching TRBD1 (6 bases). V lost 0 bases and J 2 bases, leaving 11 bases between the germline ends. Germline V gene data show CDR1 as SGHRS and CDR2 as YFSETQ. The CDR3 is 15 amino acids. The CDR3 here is CASSLDRVLNYGYTF. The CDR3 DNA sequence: TGCGCCAGCAGCTTGGACAGGGTTCTGAACTATGGCTACACCTTC.

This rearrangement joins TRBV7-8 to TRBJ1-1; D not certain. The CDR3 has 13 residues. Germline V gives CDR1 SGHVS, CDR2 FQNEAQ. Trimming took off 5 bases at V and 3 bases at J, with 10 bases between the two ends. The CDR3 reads CASSVRWDTEAFF. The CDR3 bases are TGTGCCAGCAGCGTTAGATGGGACACTGAAGCTTTCTTT.